This TCR beta chain appears in the sequencing data of a study of T cell changes during pregnancy in multiple sclerosis. The junction had 15 bases not matched to a gene; V was cut back by 4 bases and J by 5 bases. The germline gives CDR1 KGHSH, CDR2 LQKENI. The CDR3 spans 17 residues. TCRdb keeps only in-frame clones here, not all; method: immunoSEQ multiplex PCR. The table has approximately 83,000 clones, 90% to 95% seen once. The V gene is TRBV18, the J gene TRBJ1-2; 8 bases are a match to TRBD1. This clonotype was obtained from a female donor with multiple sclerosis, enrolled in a pregnancy study. This sample comprised peripheral blood, obtained in the first trimester of pregnancy. The CDR3: CASSLNRDRTDTYGYTF. DNA of the CDR3: TGTGCCAGCTCACTAAATCGGGACAGGACGGACACTTATGGCTACACCTTC.